This T cell receptor beta chain was sequenced for a study of T cell changes during pregnancy in multiple sclerosis. Libraries were prepared by immunoSEQ multiplex PCR; TCRdb keeps only in-frame clonotypes and omits some of them. The table includes 45,000 to 65,000 clones, about 90% detected once. Per germline, CDR1 SGDLS and CDR2 YYNGEE. V lost 9 bases and J lost 5; bases outside the gene matches: 13. The CDR3 consists of 15 residues. This clonotype originated in a female donor with multiple sclerosis, enrolled in a pregnancy study. The chain recombines TRBV9 with TRBJ2-5, with 10 bases matching TRBD1. The material sequenced was CD4+ T cells from peripheral blood mononuclear cells, taken after pregnancy. The CDR3 loop is CATSTGTGAGETQYF. The DNA for the CDR3 is TGTGCCACTTCAACCGGGACAGGGGCTGGGGAGACCCAGTACTTC.